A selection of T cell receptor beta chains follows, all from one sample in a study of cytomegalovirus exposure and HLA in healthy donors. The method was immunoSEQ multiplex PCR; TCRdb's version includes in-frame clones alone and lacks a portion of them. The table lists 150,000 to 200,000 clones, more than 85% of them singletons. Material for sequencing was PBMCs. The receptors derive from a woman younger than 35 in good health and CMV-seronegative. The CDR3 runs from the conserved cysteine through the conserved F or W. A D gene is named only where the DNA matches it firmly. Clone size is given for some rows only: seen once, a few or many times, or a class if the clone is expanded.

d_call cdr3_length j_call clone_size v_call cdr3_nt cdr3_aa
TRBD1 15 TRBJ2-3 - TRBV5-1 TGCGCCAGCAGCCCGGGGACAGGGGGCGCAGATACGCAGTATTTT CASSPGTGGADTQYF
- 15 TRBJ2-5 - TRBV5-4 TGTGCCAGCAGCTTTAGACAGGCGCTCTTGGAGACCCAGTACTTC CASSFRQALLETQYF
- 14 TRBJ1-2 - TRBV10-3 TGTGCCATCAGTGAAAGGGACACCAACTATGGCTACACCTTC CAISERDTNYGYTF
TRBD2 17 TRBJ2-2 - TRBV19 TGTGCCAGTAAAGGACTAGCGGGGGTTACAAACACCGGGGAGCTGTTTTTT CASKGLAGVTNTGELFF
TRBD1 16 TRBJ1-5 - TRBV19 TGTGCCAGTAGTTCTCGCCCCGGGACAGGGAATCAGCCCCAGCATTTT CASSSRPGTGNQPQHF
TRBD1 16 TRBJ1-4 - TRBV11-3 TGTGCCAGCAGCGCCCGGGGGACAGGGGTCAATGAAAAACTGTTTTTT CASSARGTGVNEKLFF
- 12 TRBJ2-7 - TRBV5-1 TGCGCCAGCAGCTTACGGGGGAGGGAGCAGTACTTC CASSLRGREQYF
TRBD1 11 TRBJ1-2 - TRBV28 TGTGCCGGACAGGGGAGCTATGGCTACACCTTC CAGQGSYGYTF
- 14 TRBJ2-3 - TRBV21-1 TGTGCCAGCAGCAAAGGGCGGGGGGGATATACGCAGTATTTT CASSKGRGGYTQYF
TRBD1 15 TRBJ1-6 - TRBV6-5 TGTGCCAGCAGTTACTCGGCGACAGGGGACTCACCCCTCCACTTT CASSYSATGDSPLHF
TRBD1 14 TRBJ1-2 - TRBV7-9 TGTGCCAGCAGCCAGGCGAGGACAGGGCATGGCTACACCTTC CASSQARTGHGYTF
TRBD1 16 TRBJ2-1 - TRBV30 TGTGCCTGGAGTGGCCTAGGGGACAGGCCTTACAATGAGCAGTTCTTC CAWSGLGDRPYNEQFF
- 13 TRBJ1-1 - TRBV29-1 TGCAGCGTCGACCGCAGGCTGAACACTGAAGCTTTCTTT CSVDRRLNTEAFF
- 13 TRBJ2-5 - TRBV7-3 TGTGCCAGCAGCCCAGGGCCGGTGGAGACCCAGTACTTC CASSPGPVETQYF
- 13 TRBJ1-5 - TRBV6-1 TGTGCCAGCAGTGTAGATAGCAATCAGCCCCAGCATTTT CASSVDSNQPQHF
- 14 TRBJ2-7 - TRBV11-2 TGTGCCAGCAGCTTGTTAGGGGCTCTCTACGAGCAGTACTTC CASSLLGALYEQYF
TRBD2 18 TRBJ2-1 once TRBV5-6 TGTGCCAGCAGCTTAGGACTAGCGGGAGGGGGCCCCTACAATGAGCAGTTCTTC CASSLGLAGGGPYNEQFF
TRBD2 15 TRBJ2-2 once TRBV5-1 TGCGCCAGCAGCTTGACTAGCGGGAACACCGGGGAGCTGTTTTTT CASSLTSGNTGELFF
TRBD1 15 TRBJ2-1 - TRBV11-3 TGTGCCAGCAGCTCCACCGGGACAGGGGTCAATGAGCAGTTCTTC CASSSTGTGVNEQFF
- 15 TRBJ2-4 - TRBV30 TGTGCCTGGACCCGACAGGAGCTAGCCAAAAACATTCAGTACTTC CAWTRQELAKNIQYF
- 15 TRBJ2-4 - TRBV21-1 TGTGCCAGCAGCAAAGCGCTCGGGACTAAGAACATTCAGTACTTC CASSKALGTKNIQYF
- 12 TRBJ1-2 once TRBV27 TGTGCCAGCAAGGAGAGTCGCCGGGGCTACACCTTC CASKESRRGYTF
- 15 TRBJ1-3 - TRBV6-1 TGTGCCAGCAGGGTCGCAGCGGCCTCTGGAAACACCATATATTTT CASRVAAASGNTIYF
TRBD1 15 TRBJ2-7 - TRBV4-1 TGCGCCAGCAGCCCTCACGGACAGGGGGCCAGCGAGCAGTACTTC CASSPHGQGASEQYF
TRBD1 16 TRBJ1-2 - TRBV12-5 TGTGCTAGTGGACCTTCTCAGGGGGCGGCTAACTATGGCTACACCTTC CASGPSQGAANYGYTF
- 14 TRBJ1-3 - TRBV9 TGTGCCAGCACCGGTGGGGGCCCTGGAAACACCATATATTTT CASTGGGPGNTIYF
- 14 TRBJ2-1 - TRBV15 TGTGCCACCAGCAGTCTTCGGGCCTACAATGAGCAGTTCTTC CATSSLRAYNEQFF
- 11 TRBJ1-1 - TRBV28 TGTGCCACCACAGGTTACGCTGAAGCTTTCTTT CATTGYAEAFF
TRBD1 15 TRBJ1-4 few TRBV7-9 TGTGCCAGCAGCCCTTGGGACAGGGAGGCAAGAAAACTGTTTTTT CASSPWDREARKLFF
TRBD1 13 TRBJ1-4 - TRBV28 TGTGCCAGCAGCCTAGGACAGGGGCTAGAACTGTTTTTT CASSLGQGLELFF
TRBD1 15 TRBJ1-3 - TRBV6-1 TGTGCCAGCAAGACAGGGACCTTCTCTGGAAACACCATATATTTT CASKTGTFSGNTIYF
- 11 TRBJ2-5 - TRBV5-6 TGTGCCAGCAGCTTCGTGGAGACCCAGTACTTC CASSFVETQYF
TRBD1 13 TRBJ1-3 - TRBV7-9 TGTGCCAGCAGCTGGACAGGAGGTAACACCATATATTTT CASSWTGGNTIYF
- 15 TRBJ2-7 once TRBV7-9 TGTGCCAGCAGCTTAGATGCAGGGGTCCCCTATGAGCAGTACTTC CASSLDAGVPYEQYF
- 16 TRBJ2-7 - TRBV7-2 TGTGCCAGCAGCCTAGCGATAGGGCAGGGGAAATACGAGCAGTACTTC CASSLAIGQGKYEQYF
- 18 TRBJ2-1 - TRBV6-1 TGTGCCAGCAGTGGGGGGCCGGGACTACAACGACACCACAATGAGCAGTTCTTC CASSGGPGLQRHHNEQFF
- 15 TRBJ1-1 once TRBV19 TGTGCCAGTAGTATAGGCGGGGGCGCGAACACTGAAGCTTTCTTT CASSIGGGANTEAFF
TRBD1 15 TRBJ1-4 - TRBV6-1 TGTGCCAGCGGACTTCGGACAGGGGGTTCTCCAAAACTGTTTTTT CASGLRTGGSPKLFF
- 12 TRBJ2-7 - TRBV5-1 TGCGCCAGCAGCTTGGGCGGCTACGAGCAGTACTTC CASSLGGYEQYF
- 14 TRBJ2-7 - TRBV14 TGTGCCAGCAGCGGCCTCGGAATGTGGAGCGAGCAGTACTTC CASSGLGMWSEQYF
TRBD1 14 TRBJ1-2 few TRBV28 TGTGCCAGCAGCCCCGGACAGGGGAAGTATGGCTACACCTTC CASSPGQGKYGYTF
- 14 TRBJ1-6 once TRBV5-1 TGCGCCAGCAGCTATGACAGCTATAATTCACCCCTCCACTTT CASSYDSYNSPLHF
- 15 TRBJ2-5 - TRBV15 TGTGCCACCAGCAGAGATTTACAGGGCGTCGCGACCCAGTACTTC CATSRDLQGVATQYF
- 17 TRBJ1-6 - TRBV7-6 TGTGCCAGCAGCTTAAGGGGCCCTCCCGACGATAATTCACCCCTCCACTTT CASSLRGPPDDNSPLHF
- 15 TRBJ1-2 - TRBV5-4 TGTGCCAGCAGCACCGATCCCCTAGCTAACTATGGCTACACCTTC CASSTDPLANYGYTF
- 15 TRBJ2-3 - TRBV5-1 TGCGCCAGCAGTTTTGGGGGGACAGCTCCTGATACGCAGTATTTT CASSFGGTAPDTQYF
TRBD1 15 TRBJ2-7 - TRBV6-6 TGTGCCAGCAGTCCCGGGACAGGGAGCACCTACGAGCAGTACTTC CASSPGTGSTYEQYF
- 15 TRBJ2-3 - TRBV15 TGTGCCACCAGCGGGGGACGGGGGAACACAGATACGCAGTATTTT CATSGGRGNTDTQYF